Below are 10 T cell receptor beta chains sequenced from a single sample in a study of type 1 regulatory T cells. No antigens are known for them. Study-wide findings and caveats: Compared with non-Tr1 cells, Tr1 cells showed a narrower TCR repertoire.

TCRdb recomputed calls from the reads with MiXCR, one row per CDR3 protein. The sample has some 71,000 distinct CDR3 sequences; more than 20% are singletons. Sequences were obtained from cultured type 1 regulatory T (Tr1) cells, either the whole culture or a sorted fraction (not recorded which). These TCRs come from a human donor in good health.

The V and J genes are TRBV30 and TRBJ1-1, with D possibly being TRBD1 (5 bases). CDR3 length equals 14 residues. Germline CDR1 is GTSNPN and CDR2 is SVGIG (reference sequence). V dropped 3 bases and J dropped 3 bases, with 14 bases sitting between them. The CDR3 spells CAWSPGTSYTEAFF. CDR3 nucleotide sequence: TGTGCCTGGAGCCCCGGGACTTCATACACTGAAGCTTTCTTT. Combining the CDR3 with reference TRBV30 and TRBJ1-1 gives the whole variable domain SQTIHQWPATLVQPVGSPLSLECTVEGTSNPNLYWYRQAAGRGLQLLFYSVGIGQISSEVPQNLSASRPQDRQFILSSKKLLLSDSGFYLCAWSPGTSYTEAFFGQGTRLTVV.

V and J are TRBV5-4 and TRBJ1-6; unclear D gene. Germline CDR1 is SGHNT and CDR2 is YYREEE (reference sequence). V dropped 4 bases and J dropped 0 bases, with 11 bases sitting between them. The CDR3 totals 16 residues. CDR3: CASSAGISSYNSPLHF. The CDR3 nucleotides are TGTGCCAGCAGCGCAGGTATCAGCTCCTATAATTCACCCCTCCACTTT.

This clonotype was detected only a few times. This chain uses TRBV5-1 with TRBJ2-7, with 10 bases that match TRBD2. Germline V gene data show CDR1 as SGHRS and CDR2 as YFSETQ. The CDR3 consists of 15 residues. The J segment lost 2 bases and the V segment lost 2 bases, leaving 4 bases of the junction unmatched. The CDR3 DNA sequence: TGCGCCAGCAGCTTAAGCGGGAGGGCCGCCTACGAGCAGTACTTC. This gives the protein CASSLSGRAAYEQYF.

As for this clonotype: A much larger clone lies a single base off, so this may be a read error. This chain links TRBV7-3 with TRBJ2-1, with 7 bases identical to TRBD2. The CDR3 extends over 13 amino acids. Germline V lookup: CDR1 SGHTA, CDR2 FQGTGA. CDR3 in DNA: TGTGCCAGCAGCTCCGGGACTATCGATGAGCGGTTCTTC. Encoded protein: CASSSGTIDERFF.

As regards this clonotype: At one of its ends the junction is not consistent with the germline gene, which may arise from a read error. The gene calls are TRBV27 and TRBJ1-6, with TRBD1 matching over 9 bases. This CDR3 spans 15 amino acids. Germline CDR1 reads MNHEY; CDR2 reads SMNVEV (reference sequence). The CDR3 nucleotides read TGTGCCAGCAGTTTATCGGGACAGGGTTATTCACCCCTCCGCTTT. As protein: CASSLSGQGYSPLRF.

A remark on this clonotype: A read error may explain this, as a much larger clone is one base away. The chain employs TRBV5-1 and TRBJ1-3, with D uncertain. The germline V gene encodes CDR1 SGHRS and CDR2 YFSETQ. The CDR3 extends over 14 amino acids. CDR3 loop: CASSLGSSGSTIYF. As DNA, the CDR3 is TGCGCCAGCAGCTTGGGAAGCTCTGGAAGCACCATATATTTT.

On this clonotype: With a much larger clone just one base away, this may be a read error. The chain recombines TRBV7-2 with TRBJ2-6; possible D gene TRBD2, 6 bases. The length of the CDR3 is 17 residues. The germline gives CDR1 SGHTA, CDR2 FQGNSA. The CDR3 is CASSLAGGNSGANVPTF. In DNA, the CDR3 is TGTGCCAGCAGCTTAGCGGGGGGAAACTCTGGGGCCAACGTCCCGACTTTC.

V and J are TRBV12-3 or TRBV12-4 and TRBJ1-5; D gene uncertain. CDR3 length: 14 amino acids. The V end lost 1 base, the J end lost 4 bases, and 8 bases lay between the germline ends. CDR3 sequence: CASSLGRRNQPQHF. CDR3 nucleotides: TGTGCCAGCAGTTTAGGGCGACGGAATCAGCCCCAGCATTTT.

The gene calls are TRBV12-3 or TRBV12-4 and TRBJ2-5; D gene unclear. The CDR3 spans 12 residues. The V gene lost 5 bases and the J gene lost 4 bases, with 8 bases spanning the gap. The CDR3 protein is CASSPQRETQYF. The DNA of the CDR3 is TGTGCCAGCAGTCCTCAGAGAGAGACCCAGTACTTC.

The V call is TRBV20-1, the J call TRBJ2-3; D is unresolved. The ends were cut back, 6 bases at V and 0 bases at J, with 10 bases in the middle. CDR1 and CDR2 from the germline V gene are DFQATT and SNEGSKA (reference sequence). CDR3 length: 13 residues. The CDR3: CSAKAPSTDTQYF. In nucleotides, the CDR3 is TGCAGTGCAAAAGCTCCGAGCACAGATACGCAGTATTTT.